This TCR beta chain is from a study of blood T cell repertoires in COVID-19. Study information: The study drew acute and convalescent COVID-19 samples from the United States, Italy and Spain.

Only in-frame clones appear in the TCRdb table, and some are missing; sequencing was by immunoSEQ multiplex PCR. In the table there are over 15,000 clones, roughly nine tenths of which are singletons. After removal of 1 base from V and 5 bases from J, the junction contained 9 bases not matched to a gene. The CDR3 is 17 amino acids. Germline assignment: CDR1 SEHNR and CDR2 FQNEAQ (reference sequence). Sequencing input: peripheral blood. This rearrangement joins TRBV7-9 to TRBJ2-1; the match to TRBD2 covers 9 bases. This sequence was found in a woman older than 75 with COVID-19, enrolled during active disease. The CDR3, as DNA: TGTGCCAGCAGCTTAGGGGACCTTAGCGGGAGAAACAATGAGCAGTTCTTC. Protein product: CASSLGDLSGRNNEQFF.